One sample yielded the 18 T cell receptor beta chains listed below, sequenced in a study of regulatory T cells in long-lasting Graves disease. iRepertoire HTBI primers and Arm-PCR of CDR3 regions built TCR beta libraries. MiXCR, run by TCRdb on the multiplex PCR reads, gives a single entry per CDR3 protein. This table holds 300,000 to 400,000 distinct CDR3 sequences, less than 20% found once. The time point here: persistent/refractory GD, antithyroid drugs over 5 years with positive TRAb. After RNA was extracted from PBMCs, the TCR library was made from it. The specimen was peripheral blood mononuclear cells (PBMCs), collected when the disease was refractory, from a patient treated with antithyroid drugs. All receptors derive from a female donor with Graves disease.

In this sample, this clonotype turned up many times. The rearrangement joins TRBV12-3 or TRBV12-4 to TRBJ1-6; D possibly corresponds to TRBD1 (6 bases). This CDR3 contains 18 residues. The V end lost 6 bases, the J end lost 7 bases, and 25 bases lay between the germline ends. The CDR3 spells CASSTGDIKTGGNSPLHF. CDR3 nucleotides: TGTGCCAGCAGCACTGGGGACATAAAAACGGGGGGAAATTCACCCCTCCACTTT.

In DNA form, the CDR3 reads TGCGCCAGCAGCCAAGATAGAAGCCCGGGAGTCAGCCACGAGCAGTACTTC. Its protein is CASSQDRSPGVSHEQYF. The J gene is TRBJ2-7, the V gene TRBV4-3; weak D call: TRBD2 (6 bases). Germline CDR1 and CDR2: LGHNA and YSLEER. Trimming left V 0 bases short and J 5 bases short, with 20 bases between. CDR3 length equals 17 residues.

This clonotype came up a few times. The rearrangement joins TRBV3-1 to TRBJ1-1, with D tentatively TRBD1 (5 bases). Trimming pared 3 bases from V and 8 bases from J, leaving 13 bases between. This CDR3 has 13 amino acids. Germline loops: CDR1 LGHDT, CDR2 YNNKEL (reference sequence). In nucleotides, the CDR3 is TGTGCCAGCAGCCATATGACAGAATCCGAAGCTTTCTTT. This gives the protein CASSHMTESEAFF. The whole variable domain, filled in from reference TRBV3-1 and TRBJ1-1, reads DTAVSQTPKYLVTQMGNDKSIKCEQNLGHDTMYWYKQDSKKFLKIMFSYNNKELIINETVPNRFSPKSPDKAHLNLHINSLELGDSAVYFCASSHMTESEAFFGQGTRLTVV.

With respect to this clonotype: A junction end diverges from the germline sequence, so it may reflect a read error. The chain joins TRBV19 to TRBJ2-1, with TRBD2 as a possible D gene (5 bases). The CDR3 runs 14 residues. Germline-derived CDR1 and CDR2 are LNHDA and SQIVND (reference sequence). CDR3 loop: CTSHRGGTYNEQFF. The DNA for the CDR3 is TGTACCAGTCATCGTGGAGGAACCTACAATGAGCAGTTCTTC.

This clonotype was detected many times. The rearrangement joins TRBV6-4 to TRBJ1-5; no clear D. Germline V CDR1 and CDR2: MRHNA, SNTAGT. The CDR3 runs to 18 residues. Trimming removed 0 bases at V and 3 bases at J, with 18 bases between. CDR3 protein: CASSDSFAEGGNNQPQHF. CDR3 in DNA: TGTGCCAGCAGTGACTCGTTTGCCGAGGGAGGCAACAATCAGCCCCAGCATTTT.

This clonotype came up many times. The chain recombines TRBV20-1 with TRBJ1-6, with D possibly TRBD1 on 6 matching bases. This CDR3 has 15 residues. Trimming shortened V by 0 bases and J by 1 base, and 7 bases separated the two germline ends. Germline values: CDR1 DFQATT, CDR2 SNEGSKA (reference sequence). The CDR3, as DNA: TGCAGTGCTAGAGATCAGGGGTCCTATAATTCACCCCTCCACTTT. Translation: CSARDQGSYNSPLHF.

CDR3 bases: TGTGCCAGTAGTTCTCTGAGGGACGGGGGCGCGGGCTACACCTTC. This translates into CASSSLRDGGAGYTF. V usage is TRBV19 and J usage is TRBJ1-2; D possibly corresponds to TRBD1 (6 bases). In germline, CDR1 is LNHDA, CDR2 SQIVND (reference sequence). Between the trimmed V and J ends, which lost 5 bases and 8 bases, there was a span of 21 bases. This CDR3 has 15 residues.

This chain joins TRBV12-3 or TRBV12-4 and TRBJ2-1, with D unresolved. The CDR3 has 10 amino acids. Deletions cut 6 bases from V and 12 bases from J, with 9 bases between. The CDR3 is CASSGIGQFF. The CDR3 region has the DNA TGTGCCAGCAGCGGCATCGGGCAGTTCTTC.

This clonotype occurred a few times. The chain has TRBV7-2 and TRBJ1-2; D possibly corresponds to TRBD1 (5 bases). Germline assignment: CDR1 SGHTA and CDR2 FQGNSA. V gave up 0 bases and J gave up 8 bases, with 16 bases separating them. The CDR3 contains 15 residues. CDR3 nucleotide sequence: TGTGCCAGCAGCTTAGCAACCCATGGGGCCGGGGGCTACACCTTC. It is translated as CASSLATHGAGGYTF.

The table lists this clonotype with a few counts. The genes are TRBV18 and TRBJ2-7, with 8 positions matching TRBD1. Germline V gene lookup returns CDR1 KGHSH and CDR2 LQKENI. V trimming: 3 bases; J trimming: 1 base; junction bases outside the gene matches: 8. The length of the CDR3 is 16 residues. Here the CDR3 DNA reads TGTGCCAGCTCACCTGGTGTAAGGACAGGGTCCTACGAGCAGTACTTC. Translating it yields CASSPGVRTGSYEQYF.

The chain links TRBV2 to TRBJ2-3, with a possible D match to TRBD2 (5 bases). This CDR3 region has 15 residues. Trimming stripped 2 bases from V and 0 bases from J, with 9 bases between. Germline-derived CDR1 and CDR2 are SNHLY and FYNNEI. In DNA form, the CDR3 reads TGTGCCAGCAGTGAACTAGCATCTAGCACAGATACGCAGTATTTT. It yields the protein CASSELASSTDTQYF.

This clonotype was recorded many times. The chain has TRBV7-2 and TRBJ2-5, with D maybe TRBD2 (6 bases). The CDR3 spans 14 residues. The germline gives CDR1 SGHTA, CDR2 FQGNSA. Trimming shortened V by 2 bases and J by 4 bases, and 11 bases separated the two germline ends. CDR3 in DNA: TGTGCCAGCAGCTTACTCGGGACTCCAGAGACCCAGTACTTC. As protein: CASSLLGTPETQYF.

A word on this clonotype: One end of the junction fails to match germline, which may point to a read error. V and J are TRBV6-9 and TRBJ1-5; 8 nucleotides align to TRBD1. Germline V gene lookup returns CDR1 MNHGY and CDR2 SVAAGI. This CDR3 is 19 amino acids long. CDR3 nucleotide sequence: TGTGCCGGCAGTTACGGGTGGTTCCGAGACAGGGGCGGAAATCAGCCCCAGCATTTT. Protein product: CAGSYGWFRDRGGNQPQHF.

This clonotype was picked up many times. The chain uses TRBV30 and TRBJ1-4; 8 bases are a match to TRBD1. CDR1 is GTSNPN, CDR2 SVGIG, per germline (reference sequence). Trimming took 1 base from V and 8 from J; bases not matched to a gene: 9. The CDR3 runs to 15 residues. The CDR3, as DNA: TGTGCCTGGAGTGCCCCCGGGACAGGACTCGAAAAACTGTTTTTT. It codes for CAWSAPGTGLEKLFF.

As regards this clonotype: Without the conserved terminal phenylalanine or tryptophan, this CDR3 likely stems from a read error. V and J are TRBV3-1 and TRBJ1-1; no clear D gene. The CDR3 has 15 residues. The germline V gene has CDR1 LGHDT and CDR2 YNNKEL (reference sequence). The ends were cut back, 2 bases at V and 1 base at J, with 11 bases in the middle. The CDR3 protein is CASSQLSWGNTEAFS. The CDR3 nucleotides read TGTGCCAGCAGCCAACTCTCGTGGGGGAACACTGAAGCTTTCTCT.

The chain has TRBV7-9 and TRBJ2-2, with TRBD2 identical over 7 bases. Germline V CDR1 and CDR2: SEHNR, FQNEAQ (reference sequence). The V and J ends lost 9 bases and 1 base, in that order; junction bases with no gene match: 11. The CDR3 is 16 amino acids. The CDR3 here is CAREGSGGRNTGELFF. CDR3 in DNA: TGTGCCAGGGAGGGTTCCGGCGGGAGGAACACCGGGGAGCTGTTTTTT. The full variable domain, its missing parts supplied by reference TRBV7-9 and TRBJ2-2, is DTGVSQNPRHKITKRGQNVTFRCDPISEHNRLYWYRQTLGQGPEFLTYFQNEAQLEKSRLLSDRFSAERPKGSFSTLEIQRTEQGDSAMYLCAREGSGGRNTGELFFGEGSRLTVL.

This clonotype showed up many times. The chain combines TRBV12-3 or TRBV12-4 with TRBJ1-1; D possibly corresponds to TRBD1 (6 bases). The CDR3 is made up of 15 amino acids. Trimming shortened V by 6 bases and J by 0 bases, and 14 bases separated the two germline ends. The CDR3 DNA sequence: TGTGCCAGCAGCGATCGCAGGGGAATGAACACTGAAGCTTTCTTT. Translating it yields CASSDRRGMNTEAFF.

This clonotype has just a few counts. The gene calls are TRBV11-2 and TRBJ2-7; D uncertain. Per the germline V gene, CDR1 is SGHAT and CDR2 is FQNNGV. The CDR3 is 15 amino acids. Trimming removed 0 bases at V and 2 bases at J, with 11 bases between. The CDR3 region is CASSLDGQVTYEQYF. Here the CDR3 DNA reads TGTGCCAGCAGCTTAGATGGCCAGGTCACCTACGAGCAGTACTTC. The whole variable domain, remainder taken from reference TRBV11-2 and TRBJ2-7, is EAGVAQSPRYKIIEKRQSVAFWCNPISGHATLYWYQQILGQGPKLLIQFQNNGVVDDSQLPKDRFSAERLKGVDSTLKIQPAKLEDSAVYLCASSLDGQVTYEQYFGPGTRLTVT.